The 6 T cell receptor beta chains presented below share a single source sample, sequenced in a study of T cells in Graves' hyperthyroidism and ophthalmopathy. Regions amplified from RNA transcripts were the TCR beta CDR3 regions. An initial round of RT-PCR targeting the TCR CDR3 relied on the HTBI primer set. TCRdb passed the multiplex PCR reads through MiXCR, listing each CDR3 protein once. The sample records about 600,000 distinct CDR3 sequences, about a sixth being singletons. The specimen was blood. The receptors were sampled from a woman aged 40 to 50 with Graves' ophthalmopathy.

The chain employs TRBV5-1 and TRBJ2-1; 12 nucleotides match TRBD2. J was trimmed by 7 bases and V by 1 base; bases with no gene match: 3. The germline gives CDR1 SGHRS, CDR2 YFSETQ. This CDR3 region has 15 residues. The CDR3 is CASSLLGTSGNEQFF. The CDR3 DNA sequence: TGCGCCAGCAGCTTGTTGGGGACTAGCGGGAATGAGCAGTTCTTC.

This sequence joins TRBV6-5 and TRBJ2-5; D perhaps matches TRBD1 (6 bases). Germline values: CDR1 MNHEY, CDR2 SVGAGI. The CDR3 totals 15 residues. V lost 4 bases and J lost 2, with 14 bases in between. The CDR3 bases are TGTGCCAGCAGTTCCACCGGACAGTCGCAAGAGACCCAGTACTTC. This codes for CASSSTGQSQETQYF.

This sequence joins TRBV6-1 and TRBJ2-7; TRBD2 is a possible D gene (5 bases). Germline lookup yields CDR1 MNHNS and CDR2 SASEGT. Trimming cost V 6 bases and J 2 bases, with 14 bases left between them. CDR3 length equals 14 residues. The CDR3, as DNA: TGTGCCAGCAGATTGCGTAGCGATACCTACGAGCAGTACTTC. Amino acids: CASRLRSDTYEQYF.

This clonotype has just a few counts. This may be a read error, as it is one base from a much larger clone. The V and J genes are TRBV6-1 and TRBJ1-1, with TRBD1 matching over 7 bases. CDR3 length: 15 amino acids. The germline CDR1 and CDR2 sequences are MNHNS and SASEGT. CDR3 region: CASRKGADLNIEAFF. CDR3 coding DNA: TGTGCCAGCAGAAAGGGGGCAGATTTGAACATTGAAGCTTTCTTT.

This clonotype was detected many times. V usage is TRBV7-2 and J usage is TRBJ2-3; D possibly corresponds to TRBD2 (5 bases). V was shortened by 5 bases and J by 4 bases, with 19 bases between the two germline ends. CDR1 and CDR2 (germline): SGHTA, FQGNSA. The CDR3 covers 16 residues. This chain's CDR3 is CASSPSVGLGADTQYF. CDR3 DNA sequence: TGTGCCAGCAGCCCCTCGGTTGGTTTGGGAGCAGATACGCAGTATTTT. Full variable domain (rest looked up from reference TRBV7-2 and TRBJ2-3): GAGVSQSPSNKVTEKGKDVELRCDPISGHTALYWYRQSLGQGLEFLIYFQGNSAPDKSGLPSDRFSAERTGGSVSTLTIQRTQQEDSAVYLCASSPSVGLGADTQYFGPGTRLTVL.

This clonotype was counted many times. DNA of the CDR3: TGTGCCTGGAGTAGGGGGGACTACGAGCAGTACTTC. It translates to CAWSRGDYEQYF. The chain links TRBV30 to TRBJ2-7; either TRBD1 or TRBD2 may supply D (6 bases each). CDR1 and CDR2 (germline): GTSNPN, SVGIG (reference sequence). V lost 2 bases and J lost 3, with 8 bases in between. The CDR3 sequence is 12 residues long.